The rows below give T cell receptor beta chains drawn from one sample of a study of neurological immune-mediated disorders. In TCRdb, the 5' RACE reads were re-called with MiXCR into one record per CDR3 protein. This table holds more than 9,000 distinct CDR3 sequences, under 25% found once. Input material: CD8+ T cells from blood. The receptors originated from an older woman with HTLV-1-associated myelopathy (HAM/TSP). The CDR3 runs from the conserved cysteine through the conserved F or W. Each record gives: clone size, V gene, J gene, CDR3 protein. Clone size is not always given. Where it is, it says once, few, many or a class for expanded clones.

size: many
V: TRBV20-1
J: TRBJ1-2
CDR3: CSAPGQGSSGYTF

size: -
V: TRBV12-3/TRBV12-4
J: TRBJ1-2
CDR3: CASSPITQIYGYTF

size: many
V: TRBV7-9
J: TRBJ1-5
CDR3: CASSFSGQPQHF

size: many
V: TRBV7-9
J: TRBJ2-2
CDR3: CASSVGVTGELFF

size: -
V: TRBV19
J: TRBJ2-1
CDR3: CASSIQGDKEQFF

size: many
V: TRBV5-1
J: TRBJ2-2
CDR3: CASSLEEVQTPNTGELFF

size: many
V: TRBV5-6
J: TRBJ2-1
CDR3: CASSSYRGLEQFF

size: -
V: TRBV30
J: TRBJ1-3
CDR3: CAWSADRFSGNTIYF

size: -
V: TRBV20-1
J: TRBJ2-3
CDR3: CSAAQGGTQYF

size: -
V: TRBV7-9
J: TRBJ1-1
CDR3: CASSPRTGGTEAFF

size: -
V: TRBV7-2
J: TRBJ2-3
CDR3: CASSFPWENQASTDTQYF

size: many
V: TRBV5-6
J: TRBJ2-7
CDR3: CASSLAGTGNSYEQYF

size: many
V: TRBV29-1
J: TRBJ2-1
CDR3: CSVEDRDNEQFF

size: many
V: TRBV20-1
J: TRBJ2-7
CDR3: CSASPEGYSYEQYF

size: once
V: TRBV4-2
J: TRBJ2-7
CDR3: CASSQNRDYEQYF

size: many
V: TRBV29-1
J: TRBJ2-7
CDR3: CSVNRDYEQYF

size: many
V: TRBV5-1
J: TRBJ2-5
CDR3: CASRYQETQYF

size: many
V: TRBV10-3
J: TRBJ2-1
CDR3: CAISESRGGPYNEQFF

size: many
V: TRBV20-1
J: TRBJ1-1
CDR3: CSASSGDITEAFF

size: many
V: TRBV5-1
J: TRBJ2-7
CDR3: CASSYQDASAYEQYF

size: many
V: TRBV7-9
J: TRBJ2-1
CDR3: CASSSDREANEQFF

size: few
V: TRBV5-1
J: TRBJ2-1
CDR3: CASSLVGGAANEQFF

size: many
V: TRBV20-1
J: TRBJ1-2
CDR3: CSARDNRAYGYTF

size: many
V: TRBV20-1
J: TRBJ2-3
CDR3: CSARGPNLLDTQYF

size: -
V: TRBV10-3
J: TRBJ2-4
CDR3: CAISESRGLDKNIQYF

size: few
V: TRBV18
J: TRBJ2-5
CDR3: CASSPDRQRETQYF

size: many
V: TRBV7-8
J: TRBJ2-1
CDR3: CASSLGRAPSSYNEQFF

size: many
V: TRBV20-1
J: TRBJ1-1
CDR3: CSPKTGAPEAFF

size: many
V: TRBV20-1
J: TRBJ1-5
CDR3: CSVRGVEPNQPQHF

size: -
V: TRBV15
J: TRBJ2-1
CDR3: CATSRDREADTQFF

size: many
V: TRBV5-1
J: TRBJ1-1
CDR3: CASSLGTGGTEAFF

size: -
V: TRBV9
J: TRBJ2-1
CDR3: CASSVEGYNEQFF

size: few
V: TRBV10-3
J: TRBJ1-1
CDR3: CAISALQGPNTEAFF

size: many
V: TRBV5-5
J: TRBJ2-1
CDR3: CASISSANPYNEQFF

size: many
V: TRBV5-1
J: TRBJ1-4
CDR3: CASRPQGPNEKLFF

size: few
V: TRBV20-1
J: TRBJ2-1
CDR3: CSAGSTSGMYNEQFF

size: many
V: TRBV27
J: TRBJ1-2
CDR3: CASSLTRYYGYTF

size: many
V: TRBV6-5
J: TRBJ1-2
CDR3: CASRAGGGWGYTF

size: medium-sized
V: TRBV20-1
J: TRBJ2-7
CDR3: CSARLGQGIYEQYF

size: many
V: TRBV20-1
J: TRBJ2-7
CDR3: CSASDRTSRDEQYF

size: once
V: TRBV3-1
J: TRBJ2-2
CDR3: CASSQLGGAGELFF